The clone carrying this TCR beta chain was recorded a few times. Its antigen is still unknown. The data belong to a study of human T cells and chemical hapten exposure. Findings and caveats of the study: Patch test scores rose with PT1 expanded TCR counts, a positive correlation.

The CDR3 covers 14 residues. Germline V CDR1 and CDR2: SGHNT, YENEEA. The V and J ends lost 2 bases and 6 bases respectively, with 12 bases between them. Indicated time point: patch test 1, 2 weeks after DPC sensitization. Indicated treatment: therapeutic diphenylcyclopropenone sensitization with weekly scalp DPC. As processed by the authors: There were a median of around 100,000 TCRs per sample, with a range from about 23,224 to 690,600. TCRdb analysed the RACE reads with MiXCR anew, one entry per CDR3 protein. In this record, the V and J calls reflect TCRdb's handling and not the investigators' own analysis. The sample contains roughly 380,000 distinct CDR3 sequences, around 4.8% of which appear only once.

Here the sequenced sample was whole blood, taken in connection with sensitization to the hapten diphenylcyclopropenone (DPC). V usage is TRBV11-3 and J usage is TRBJ2-3, with D perhaps TRBD1 or TRBD2 (5 bases each). The sequence was collected from a woman aged 45-65 years with alopecia areata. Some clones in this sample may be carry-over from other donors' samples. For the CDR3, the DNA is TGTGCCAGCAGCTTAAGACTGGGACGGGATACGCAGTATTTT. It is translated as CASSLRLGRDTQYF. The variable domain in full, with the rest retrieved from reference TRBV11-3 and TRBJ2-3, is EAGVVQSPRYKIIEKKQPVAFWCNPISGHNTLYWYLQNLGQGPELLIRYENEEAVDDSQLPKDRFSAERLKGVDSTLKIQPAELGDSAVYLCASSLRLGRDTQYFGPGTRLTVL.